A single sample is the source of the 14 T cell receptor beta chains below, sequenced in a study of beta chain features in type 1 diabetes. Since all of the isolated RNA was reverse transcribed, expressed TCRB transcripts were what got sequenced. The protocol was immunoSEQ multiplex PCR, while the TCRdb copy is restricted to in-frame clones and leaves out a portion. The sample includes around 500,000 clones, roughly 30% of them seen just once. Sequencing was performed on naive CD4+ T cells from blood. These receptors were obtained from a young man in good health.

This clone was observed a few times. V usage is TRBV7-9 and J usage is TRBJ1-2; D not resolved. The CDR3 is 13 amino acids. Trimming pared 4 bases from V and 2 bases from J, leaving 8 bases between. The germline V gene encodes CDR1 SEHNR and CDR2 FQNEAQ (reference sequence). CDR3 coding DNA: TGTGCCAGCAGCTCGACCTACAACTATGGCTACACCTTC. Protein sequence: CASSSTYNYGYTF.

The CDR3 region is CAWRSRSGRDEQFF. The CDR3 nucleotides read TGTGCCTGGAGGTCGCGGAGCGGGAGGGATGAGCAGTTCTTC. The chain combines TRBV30 with TRBJ2-1, with TRBD2 matching 10 bases. The CDR3 sequence is 14 residues long. V trimming: 3 bases; J trimming: 8 bases; junction bases outside the gene matches: 7. Looked up from germline, CDR1 is GTSNPN and CDR2 is SVGIG (reference sequence).

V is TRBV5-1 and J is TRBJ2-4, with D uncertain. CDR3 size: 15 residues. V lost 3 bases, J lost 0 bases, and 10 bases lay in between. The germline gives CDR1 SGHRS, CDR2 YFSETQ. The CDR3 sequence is CASSSPDLAKNIQYF. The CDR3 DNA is TGCGCCAGCAGCTCCCCAGATCTAGCCAAAAACATTCAGTACTTC.

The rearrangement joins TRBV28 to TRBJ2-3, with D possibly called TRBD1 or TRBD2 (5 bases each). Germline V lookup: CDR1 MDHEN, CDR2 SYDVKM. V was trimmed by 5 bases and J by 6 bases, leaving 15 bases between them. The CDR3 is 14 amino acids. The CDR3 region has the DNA TGTGCCAGCAGTGGTCCGGGGCCATCCGATACGCAGTATTTT. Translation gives CASSGPGPSDTQYF.

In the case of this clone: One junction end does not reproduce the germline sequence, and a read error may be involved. Written as DNA, the CDR3 is TGTGCTAGTGACCCGACTAGCACCGATACGCAGTATTTT. It codes for CASDPTSTDTQYF. The chain has TRBV12-5 and TRBJ2-3; 7 nucleotides line up with TRBD2. This CDR3 is 13 amino acids long. Germline CDR1 is LGHNT and CDR2 is FRNRAP.

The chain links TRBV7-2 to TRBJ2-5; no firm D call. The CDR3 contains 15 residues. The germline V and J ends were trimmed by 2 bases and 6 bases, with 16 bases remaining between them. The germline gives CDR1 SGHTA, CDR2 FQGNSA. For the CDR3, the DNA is TGTGCCAGCAGCTTATCGCAGGTCTGGGTGAAGACCCAGTACTTC. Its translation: CASSLSQVWVKTQYF.

This CDR3 reads CASSEAISYEQYF. In DNA, the CDR3 is TGTGCCAGCAGTGAGGCCATCTCCTACGAGCAGTACTTC. The chain links TRBV25-1 to TRBJ2-7; D not resolved. Between the trimmed V and J ends, which lost 3 bases and 0 bases, there was a span of 6 bases. Germline V gene lookup returns CDR1 MGHDK and CDR2 SYGVNS. The CDR3 covers 13 residues.

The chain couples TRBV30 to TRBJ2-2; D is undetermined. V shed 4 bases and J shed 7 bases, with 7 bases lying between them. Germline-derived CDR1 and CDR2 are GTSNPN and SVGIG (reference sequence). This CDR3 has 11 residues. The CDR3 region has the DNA TGTGCCTGGAAAGTGGTCGGGGAGCTGTTTTTT. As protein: CAWKVVGELFF.

The CDR3 DNA sequence: TGTGCCAGCAGTTTTACAGGGGGCTACGAGCAGTACTTC. Protein: CASSFTGGYEQYF. The V and J genes are TRBV27 and TRBJ2-7; TRBD1 agrees at 8 bases. From germline, CDR1 is MNHEY and CDR2 SMNVEV (reference sequence). V dropped 3 bases and J dropped 3; count of bases not matched to a gene: 1. This CDR3 has 13 residues.

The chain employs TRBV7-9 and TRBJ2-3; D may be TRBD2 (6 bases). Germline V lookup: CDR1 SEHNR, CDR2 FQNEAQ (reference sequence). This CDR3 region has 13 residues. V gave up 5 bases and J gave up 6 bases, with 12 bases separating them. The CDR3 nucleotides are TGTGCCAGCAGCCGTGGGACTTTTGATACGCAGTATTTT. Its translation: CASSRGTFDTQYF.

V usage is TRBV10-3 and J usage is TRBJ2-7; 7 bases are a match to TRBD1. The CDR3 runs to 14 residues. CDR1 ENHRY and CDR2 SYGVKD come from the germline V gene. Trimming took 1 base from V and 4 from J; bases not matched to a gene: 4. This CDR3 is CAISEFGTEYEQYF. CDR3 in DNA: TGTGCCATCAGTGAGTTCGGGACAGAATACGAGCAGTACTTC.

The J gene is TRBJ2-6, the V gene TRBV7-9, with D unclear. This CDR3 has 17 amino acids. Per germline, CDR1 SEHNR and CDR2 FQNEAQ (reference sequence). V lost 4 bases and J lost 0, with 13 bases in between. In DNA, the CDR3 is TGTGCCAGCAGCTCAACCTGGACGGGCTCTGGGGCCAACGTCCTGACTTTC. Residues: CASSSTWTGSGANVLTF.

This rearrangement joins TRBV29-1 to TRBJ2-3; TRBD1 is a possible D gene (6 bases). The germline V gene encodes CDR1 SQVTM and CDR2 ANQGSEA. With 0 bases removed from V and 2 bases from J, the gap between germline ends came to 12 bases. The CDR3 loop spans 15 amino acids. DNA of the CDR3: TGCAGCGTTGAAGATACGGGACATCTCACAGATACGCAGTATTTT. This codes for CSVEDTGHLTDTQYF.

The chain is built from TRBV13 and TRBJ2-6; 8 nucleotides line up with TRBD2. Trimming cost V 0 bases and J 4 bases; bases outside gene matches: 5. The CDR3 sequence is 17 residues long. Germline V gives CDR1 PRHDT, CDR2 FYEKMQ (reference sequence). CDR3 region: CASSLGAGVPGANVLTF. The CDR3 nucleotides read TGTGCCAGCAGCTTAGGAGCGGGAGTACCGGGGGCCAACGTCCTGACTTTC.